Detailed here is one TCR beta chain. Its specificity is unknown. These data are taken from a study of STAT5B mutations in CD4+ large granular lymphocyte leukemia. Per germline, CDR1 SNHLY and CDR2 FYNNEI. The CDR3 is made up of 15 amino acids. V was pared by 8 bases and J by 4 bases, with 10 bases of the junction left unmatched. In the authors' methods: A productive frequency of 2.59 x 10-5 was the lowest detectable. Only in-frame clones appear in the TCRdb table, and some are missing; sequencing was by immunoSEQ multiplex PCR. V and J calls and clone size are as listed in that table; D and trimming were resolved from the DNA. The data hold tens of thousands of clones, with 65% to 90% observed a single time. Findings and limits, study-wide: Main leukemic clonotypes were patient-specific, but roughly 23% appeared at low frequency elsewhere.

The chain uses TRBV2 and TRBJ2-2; 7 bases agree with TRBD2. This TCR came from a human donor in good health. Specimen: CD4+ T cells from blood buffy coats. The CDR3, as DNA: TGTGCCAGCGATCGGGACTACTTGAGCACCGGGGAGCTGTTTTTT. Its translation: CASDRDYLSTGELFF.